This T cell receptor (beta chain) was sequenced in a study of metastatic and nonmetastatic thyroid tumors. Study information: Thyroid patients, malignant and benign, had repertoires compared across blood and tumor or nodule tissue.

This clone was observed a handful of times. The antigen is not known. This CDR3 spans 16 amino acids. V shed 5 bases and J 1 base; nucleotides not matched to a gene: 10. Per the germline V gene, CDR1 is SGHNT and CDR2 is YENEEA. Each patient came to thyroid surgery without any prior treatment (of any kind). In the study's own analysis: The study's classifier, a distant-metastasis tool for papillary thyroid cancer, was built using CDR3 differences across clinicopathological groups. With MiXCR, TCRdb reprocessed the PCR reads. In this record, the V and J calls reflect TCRdb's handling and not the investigators' own analysis. The sample records about 40,000 clones, approximately 17% being singletons. General study points: Significantly higher TCR beta diversity was reportedly seen in malignant thyroid tumors than benign nodules, in blood and tumor.

Sequenced: tumor tissue. V and J are TRBV11-3 and TRBJ1-2, with 7 positions matching TRBD1. The receptor was isolated from a female donor with papillary thyroid cancer or a benign thyroid nodule (not recorded which). Some clones in this sample may be carry-over from other donors' samples. CDR3 sequence (DNA): TGTGCCAGCAGCCAGGAAGGACGACAGGGTAACTATGGCTACACCTTC. Its translation is CASSQEGRQGNYGYTF.